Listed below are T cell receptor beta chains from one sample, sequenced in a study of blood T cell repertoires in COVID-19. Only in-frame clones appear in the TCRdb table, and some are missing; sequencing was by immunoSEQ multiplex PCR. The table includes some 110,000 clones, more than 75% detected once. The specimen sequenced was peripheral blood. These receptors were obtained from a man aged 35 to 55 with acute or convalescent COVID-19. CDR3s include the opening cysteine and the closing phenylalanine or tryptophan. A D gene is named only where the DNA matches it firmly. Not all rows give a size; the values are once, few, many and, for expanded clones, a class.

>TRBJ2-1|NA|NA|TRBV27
CASSPGVSSYNEQFF
TGTGCCAGCAGTCCGGGAGTAAGCTCCTACAATGAGCAGTTCTTC
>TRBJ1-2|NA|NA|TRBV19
CASSLSREVVYGYTF
TGTGCCAGTAGTCTTTCCAGGGAGGTGGTCTACGGCTACACCTTC
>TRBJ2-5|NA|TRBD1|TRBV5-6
CASSLVIGTGVQETQYF
TGTGCCAGCAGCTTGGTGATCGGGACAGGGGTCCAAGAGACCCAGTACTTC
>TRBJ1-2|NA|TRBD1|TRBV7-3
CASSRGTGGFGYTF
TGTGCCAGCAGCCGGGGGACAGGGGGCTTTGGCTACACCTTC
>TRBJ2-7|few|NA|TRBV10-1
CASSEVSHLYEQYF
TGCGCCAGCAGTGAGGTAAGCCACCTATACGAGCAGTACTTC
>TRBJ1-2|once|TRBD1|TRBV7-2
CASSFSGGDYGYTF
TGTGCCAGCAGCTTTTCAGGGGGAGACTATGGCTACACCTTC
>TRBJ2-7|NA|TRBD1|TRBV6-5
CASSFRQGIPYEQYF
TGTGCCAGCAGTTTCCGACAGGGCATCCCCTACGAGCAGTACTTC
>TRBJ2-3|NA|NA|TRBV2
CATSEGRGNTDTQYF
TGTGCCACCTCTGAGGGGCGGGGAAACACAGATACGCAGTATTTT
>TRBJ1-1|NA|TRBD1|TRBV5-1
CASSVDRGRGSTEAFF
TGCGCCAGCAGCGTGGACAGGGGGCGAGGGAGCACTGAAGCTTTCTTT
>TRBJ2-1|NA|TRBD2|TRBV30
CAWSPPGLAGVHEQFF
TGTGCCTGGAGCCCTCCGGGACTAGCGGGAGTCCATGAGCAGTTCTTC
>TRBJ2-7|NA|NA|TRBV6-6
CASRNTGSYEQYF
TGTGCCAGCAGAAATACAGGGTCCTACGAGCAGTACTTC
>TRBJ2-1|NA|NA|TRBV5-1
CASSPGGGGNEQFF
TGCGCCAGCAGCCCCGGGGGAGGCGGCAATGAGCAGTTCTTC